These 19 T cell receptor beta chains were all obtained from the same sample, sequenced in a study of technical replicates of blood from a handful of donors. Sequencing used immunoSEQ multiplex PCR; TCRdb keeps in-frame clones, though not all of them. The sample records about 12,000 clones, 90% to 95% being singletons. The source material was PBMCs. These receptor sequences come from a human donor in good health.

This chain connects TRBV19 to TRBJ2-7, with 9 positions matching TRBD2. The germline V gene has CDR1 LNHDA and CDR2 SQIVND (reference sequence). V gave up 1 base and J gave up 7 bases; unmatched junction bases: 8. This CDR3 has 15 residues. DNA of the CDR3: TGTGCCAGTAGTATAGCGGCTAGCGGGACGGGGGAGCAGTACTTC. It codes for CASSIAASGTGEQYF.

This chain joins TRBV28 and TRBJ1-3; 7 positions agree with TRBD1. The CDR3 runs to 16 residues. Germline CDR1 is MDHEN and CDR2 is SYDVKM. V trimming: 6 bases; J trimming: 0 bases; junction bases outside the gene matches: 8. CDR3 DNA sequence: TGTGCCAGCAGCAAGGACAGGAGCTTCTCTGGAAACACCATATATTTT. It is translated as CASSKDRSFSGNTIYF.

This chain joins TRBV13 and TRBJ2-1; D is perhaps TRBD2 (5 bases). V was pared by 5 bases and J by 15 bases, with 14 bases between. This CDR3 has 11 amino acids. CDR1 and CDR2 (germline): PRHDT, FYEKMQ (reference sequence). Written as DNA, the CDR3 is TGTGCCAGCAGCGCATACCTAGGAGGGTTCTTC. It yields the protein CASSAYLGGFF. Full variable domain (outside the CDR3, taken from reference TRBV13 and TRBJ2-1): AAGVIQSPRHLIKEKRETATLKCYPIPRHDTVYWYQQGPGQDPQFLISFYEKMQSDKGSIPDRFSAQQFSDYHSELNMSSLELGDSALYFCASSAYLGGFFGPGTRLTVL.

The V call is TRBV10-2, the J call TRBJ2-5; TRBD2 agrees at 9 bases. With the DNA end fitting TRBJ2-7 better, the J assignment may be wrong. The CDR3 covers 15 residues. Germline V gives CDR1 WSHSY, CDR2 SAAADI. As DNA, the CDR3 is TGCGCCAGCAGTGATGGGTCTAGCGGGACCTACGAGCAGTACTTC. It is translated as CASSDGSSGTYEQYF.

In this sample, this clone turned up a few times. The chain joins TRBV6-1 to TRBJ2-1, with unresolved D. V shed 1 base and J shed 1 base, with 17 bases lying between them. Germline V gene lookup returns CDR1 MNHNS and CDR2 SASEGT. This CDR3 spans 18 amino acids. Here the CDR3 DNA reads TGTGCCAGCAGTGAAGATTCCAGTCAGTGGTGGTCCTACAATGAGCAGTTCTTC. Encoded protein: CASSEDSSQWWSYNEQFF.

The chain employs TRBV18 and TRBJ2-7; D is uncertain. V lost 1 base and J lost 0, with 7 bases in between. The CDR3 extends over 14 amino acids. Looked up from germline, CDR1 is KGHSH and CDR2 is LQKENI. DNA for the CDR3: TGTGCCAGCTCACCACGGCAGGCCTCCTACGAGCAGTACTTC. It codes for CASSPRQASYEQYF.

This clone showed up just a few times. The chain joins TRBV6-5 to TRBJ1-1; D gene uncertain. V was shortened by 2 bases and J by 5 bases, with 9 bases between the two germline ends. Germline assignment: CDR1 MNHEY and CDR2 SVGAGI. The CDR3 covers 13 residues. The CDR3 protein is CASSYNDGTEAFF. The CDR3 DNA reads TGTGCCAGCAGTTACAATGACGGGACTGAAGCTTTCTTT.

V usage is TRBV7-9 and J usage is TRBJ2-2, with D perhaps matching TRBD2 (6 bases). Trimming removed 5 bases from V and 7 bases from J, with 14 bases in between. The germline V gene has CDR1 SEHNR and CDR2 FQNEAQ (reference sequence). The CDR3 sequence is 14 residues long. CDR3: CASSPREWGGELFF. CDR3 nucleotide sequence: TGTGCCAGCAGCCCGCGGGAATGGGGCGGGGAGCTGTTTTTT.

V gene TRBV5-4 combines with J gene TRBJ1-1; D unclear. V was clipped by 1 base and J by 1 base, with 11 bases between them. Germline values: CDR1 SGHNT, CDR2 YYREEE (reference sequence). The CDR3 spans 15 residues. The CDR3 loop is CASSLSTTPNTEAFF. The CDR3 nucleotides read TGTGCCAGCAGCTTGTCGACTACACCGAACACTGAAGCTTTCTTT.

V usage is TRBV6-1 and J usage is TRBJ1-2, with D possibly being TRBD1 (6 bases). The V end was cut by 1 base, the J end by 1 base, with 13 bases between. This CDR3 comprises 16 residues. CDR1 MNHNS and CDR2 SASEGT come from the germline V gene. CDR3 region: CASSEEITGINYGYTF. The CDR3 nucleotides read TGTGCCAGCAGTGAAGAAATCACAGGGATTAACTATGGCTACACCTTC.

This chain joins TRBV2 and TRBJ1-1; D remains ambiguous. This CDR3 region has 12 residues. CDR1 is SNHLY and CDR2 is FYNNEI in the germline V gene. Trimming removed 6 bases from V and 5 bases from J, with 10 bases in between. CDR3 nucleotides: TGTGCCAGCAGGGTTAGGAGAACTGAAGCTTTCTTT. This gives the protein CASRVRRTEAFF.

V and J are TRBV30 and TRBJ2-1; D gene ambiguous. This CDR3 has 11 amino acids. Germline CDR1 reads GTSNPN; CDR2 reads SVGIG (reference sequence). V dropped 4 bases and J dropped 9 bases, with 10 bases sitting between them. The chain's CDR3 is CAWTPGLEQFF. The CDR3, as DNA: TGTGCCTGGACACCCGGTCTTGAGCAGTTCTTC.

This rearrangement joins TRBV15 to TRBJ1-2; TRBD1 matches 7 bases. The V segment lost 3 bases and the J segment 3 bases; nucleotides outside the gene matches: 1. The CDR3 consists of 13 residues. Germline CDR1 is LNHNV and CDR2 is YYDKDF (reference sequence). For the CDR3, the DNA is TGTGCCACCAGCAGCGGGACAGACTATGGCTACACCTTC. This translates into CATSSGTDYGYTF.

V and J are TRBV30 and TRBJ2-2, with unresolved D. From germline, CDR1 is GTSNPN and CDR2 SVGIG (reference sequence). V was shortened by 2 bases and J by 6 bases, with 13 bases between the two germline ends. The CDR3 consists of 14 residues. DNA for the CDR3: TGTGCCTGGAGTCCCCTTTTCAGGTCCGGGGAGCTGTTTTTT. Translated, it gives CAWSPLFRSGELFF.

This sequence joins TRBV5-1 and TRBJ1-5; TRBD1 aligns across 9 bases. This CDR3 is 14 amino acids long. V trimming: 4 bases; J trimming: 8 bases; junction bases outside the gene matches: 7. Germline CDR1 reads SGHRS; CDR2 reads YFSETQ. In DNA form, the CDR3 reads TGCGCCAGCAGCCCGACAGGGGACAGGGAGCCCCAGCATTTT. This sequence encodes CASSPTGDREPQHF.

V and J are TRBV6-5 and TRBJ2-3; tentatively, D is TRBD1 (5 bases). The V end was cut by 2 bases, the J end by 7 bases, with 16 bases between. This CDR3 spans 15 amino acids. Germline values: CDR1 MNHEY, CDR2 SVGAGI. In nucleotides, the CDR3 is TGTGCCAGCAGTTACGGTTCAGGGTGGGTCAATACGCAGTATTTT. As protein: CASSYGSGWVNTQYF.

CDR3 region: CASSPLEGDTEAFF. The DNA of the CDR3 is TGTGCCAGCTCACCTTTAGAGGGGGACACTGAAGCTTTCTTT. This chain joins TRBV18 and TRBJ1-1, with D possibly TRBD1 on 6 matching bases. Per germline, CDR1 KGHSH and CDR2 LQKENI. Trimming stripped 3 bases from V and 3 bases from J, with 11 bases between. The CDR3 has 14 residues. Full variable domain (remainder filled in from reference TRBV18 and TRBJ1-1): NAGVMQNPRHLVRRRGQEARLRCSPMKGHSHVYWYRQLPEEGLKFMVYLQKENIIDESGMPKERFSAEFPKEGPSILRIQQVVRGDSAAYFCASSPLEGDTEAFFGQGTRLTVV.

CDR3 nucleotide sequence: TGCGCCAGCAGCTCCCGGGACATAAGGTGGGAGACCCAGTACTTC. Protein sequence: CASSSRDIRWETQYF. The rearrangement uses TRBV5-1 and TRBJ2-5; the D gene is possibly TRBD1 (6 bases). From germline, CDR1 is SGHRS and CDR2 YFSETQ. This CDR3 has 15 amino acids. Trimming shortened V by 3 bases and J by 5 bases, and 17 bases separated the two germline ends.

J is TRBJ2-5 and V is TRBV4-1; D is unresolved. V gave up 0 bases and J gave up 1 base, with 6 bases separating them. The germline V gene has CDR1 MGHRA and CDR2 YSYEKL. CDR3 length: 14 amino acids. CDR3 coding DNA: TGCGCCAGCAGCCAAGAGTGGAGCCAAGAGACCCAGTACTTC. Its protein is CASSQEWSQETQYF.